The present T cell receptor beta chain was sequenced within a study of vaccination and CD4 T cells after COVID-19. Germline V gene lookup returns CDR1 DFQATT and CDR2 SNEGSKA (reference sequence). The CDR3 has 14 residues. V lost 5 bases and J 0 bases, leaving 13 bases between the germline ends. On this clonotype: The antigen remains undetermined.

Treatment here: approximately nine-day PBMC culture with coronavirus spike peptide pools or control peptides (ViraFEST assay). Peptide pool stimulation in ViraFEST expanded antigen-specific T cells, whose TCRs were then sequenced. Sequencing of DNA taken from cultured CD4+ T cells relied on the Oncomine TCR Beta short-read assay. TCRdb independently ran MiXCR on the PCR reads; one entry per CDR3 protein. The sample contains 11,000 or so distinct CDR3 sequences, around 50% of which appear only once. This receptor was identified in a human donor who had recovered from COVID-19. Sequencing was carried out using CD4+ T cells from blood, cultured in vitro. The chain recombines TRBV20-1 with TRBJ2-5; a weak D match, TRBD2 (5 bases). CDR3 DNA sequence: TGCAGTGCTTTGGTTCGAGGGAACCAAGAGACCCAGTACTTC. It translates to CSALVRGNQETQYF.